This passage covers 14 T cell receptor beta chains from one sample sequenced in a study of blood T cell repertoires in COVID-19. The method was immunoSEQ multiplex PCR; TCRdb's version includes in-frame clones alone and lacks a portion of them. The sample has fewer than 200,000 clones, around 73% seen once. Sequencing was done on a sample of PBMCs or T cells enriched from blood (not recorded which). The receptors shown here come from a woman between 50 and 59 years old who had recovered from COVID-19.

The rearrangement links TRBV5-1 to TRBJ1-4; 8 nucleotides align to TRBD1. V lost 7 bases, J lost 7 bases, and 9 bases stayed unmatched. This CDR3 comprises 14 residues. CDR1 and CDR2 from the germline V gene are SGHRS and YFSETQ. DNA for the CDR3: TGCGCCAGCCAGACCGGGACAGGACGTGAAAAACTGTTTTTT. Its protein product is CASQTGTGREKLFF. The full variable domain, rest sourced from reference TRBV5-1 and TRBJ1-4, is KAGVTQTPRYLIKTRGQQVTLSCSPISGHRSVSWYQQTPGQGLQFLFEYFSETQRNKGNFPGRFSGRQFSNSRSEMNVSTLELGDSALYLCASQTGTGREKLFFGSGTQLSVL.

This clone has a single count. The CDR3 spells CASSLDFRKLFF. The CDR3 bases are TGTGCCAGCAGCTTAGATTTCCGGAAACTGTTTTTT. J is TRBJ1-4 and V is TRBV7-8; the D is unclear. From germline, CDR1 is SGHVS and CDR2 FQNEAQ. The CDR3 totals 12 residues. Trimming left V 1 base short and J 11 bases short, with 8 bases between.

This chain connects TRBV3-1 (or the pseudogene TRBV3-2) to TRBJ1-1, with 8 bases fitting TRBD1. J gave up 4 bases and V 4 bases, and 2 bases lay outside the gene matches. Germline CDR1 is LGHDT and CDR2 is YNNKEL (reference sequence). The length of the CDR3 is 13 residues. Here the CDR3 reads CASSPGQGTEAFF. The CDR3 DNA sequence: TGTGCCAGCAGCCCCGGACAGGGCACTGAAGCTTTCTTT.

This clone showed up just once. Other DNA variants within this sample encode the same CDR3. The chain employs TRBV30 and TRBJ1-5, with D possibly matching TRBD1 (6 bases). Germline CDR1 GTSNPN, CDR2 SVGIG (reference sequence). The CDR3 contains 13 residues. The germline V and J ends were trimmed by 3 bases and 4 bases, with 10 bases remaining between them. This CDR3 is CAWSGTSNQPQHF. The CDR3 DNA follows: TGTGCCTGGAGCGGGACATCGAATCAGCCCCAGCATTTT.

The rearrangement uses TRBV6-5 and TRBJ2-7, with D perhaps matching TRBD2 (6 bases). CDR1 and CDR2 (germline): MNHEY, SVGAGI. With 6 bases removed from V and 6 bases from J, the gap between germline ends came to 18 bases. This CDR3 spans 14 amino acids. As DNA, the CDR3 is TGTGCCAGCAGACATCCGGAGGGCCGTAGCGAGCAGTACTTC. Its translation is CASRHPEGRSEQYF.

The chain's CDR3 is CASDTQGSYGYTF. The CDR3 DNA sequence: TGTGCCAGCGACACGCAGGGGAGCTATGGCTACACCTTC. V gene TRBV28 combines with J gene TRBJ1-2; D perhaps matches TRBD1 (6 bases). There are 13 residues in the CDR3. Trimming removed 8 bases at V and 4 bases at J, with 14 bases between. Germline V CDR1 and CDR2: MDHEN, SYDVKM.

V is TRBV5-1 and J is TRBJ2-1; TRBD2 agrees at 11 bases. The length of the CDR3 is 15 residues. V lost 4 bases and J lost 6; bases outside the gene matches: 6. Per germline, CDR1 SGHRS and CDR2 YFSETQ. In DNA form, the CDR3 reads TGCGCCAGCAGCAAAGGGACTAGCGGAGTCAATGAGCAGTTCTTC. Amino acid sequence: CASSKGTSGVNEQFF.

This sequence joins TRBV4-3 and TRBJ1-4, with TRBD1 matching 9 bases. The CDR3 loop spans 16 amino acids. Germline V lookup: CDR1 LGHNA, CDR2 YSLEER. Trimming cost V 3 bases and J 5 bases; bases outside gene matches: 7. The CDR3 sequence is CASSHLQGAGNEKLFF. Here the CDR3 DNA reads TGCGCCAGCAGCCATTTACAGGGGGCCGGCAATGAAAAACTGTTTTTT.

As regards this clone: Its ends do not fully match the called genes, so a read error is possible. V usage is TRBV24-1 and J usage is TRBJ2-7; D not certain. The CDR3 length is 13 residues. Looked up from germline, CDR1 is KGHDR and CDR2 is SFDVKD. The CDR3 region has the DNA TGTGCCACCTTAGAAAGTGCCTCCCACGAGCAGTACTTC. As protein: CATLESASHEQYF.

V and J are TRBV15 and TRBJ2-3; possible D gene TRBD2, 5 bases. Trimming took off 0 bases at V and 6 bases at J, with 13 bases between the two ends. Germline V gene lookup returns CDR1 LNHNV and CDR2 YYDKDF (reference sequence). The length of the CDR3 is 15 residues. The CDR3 coding sequence is TGTGCCACCAGCAGAGACAAGGCAGGACTTGATACGCAGTATTTT. Translating it yields CATSRDKAGLDTQYF.

The chain combines TRBV15 with TRBJ1-6; a weak D match, TRBD1 (6 bases). The germline V and J ends were trimmed by 5 bases and 12 bases, with 26 bases remaining between them. Germline CDR1 and CDR2: LNHNV and YYDKDF (reference sequence). CDR3 length: 17 residues. CDR3 sequence reads: CATSSKADGSGVRPLHF. The CDR3 DNA sequence: TGTGCCACCAGCTCCAAGGCCGATGGGTCAGGGGTCCGACCCCTCCACTTT.

The V and J genes are TRBV4-2 and TRBJ2-1; maybe TRBD2 (6 bases). CDR1 LGHNA and CDR2 YNFKEQ come from the germline V gene. This CDR3 is 13 amino acids long. Trimming removed 2 bases from V and 9 bases from J, with 11 bases in between. The CDR3 loop is CASSQRGGIEQFF. As DNA, the CDR3 is TGTGCCAGCAGCCAAAGGGGCGGGATTGAGCAGTTCTTC.

V gene TRBV5-6 combines with J gene TRBJ1-6; D gene uncertain. V shed 2 bases and J shed 7 bases, with 16 bases lying between them. Germline V CDR1 and CDR2: SGHDT, YYEEEE. The CDR3 spans 16 residues. The CDR3 nucleotides read TGTGCCAGCAGCTTTAGTTGGGGAGTTGGGAATTCACCCCTCCACTTT. It encodes CASSFSWGVGNSPLHF.

The genes are TRBV15 and TRBJ1-5; 7 positions match TRBD1. V shed 1 base, J shed 2 bases, and the junction held 2 bases outside the gene matches. CDR1 is LNHNV and CDR2 is YYDKDF in the germline V gene (reference sequence). This CDR3 is built from 15 residues. The CDR3 is CATSRGQGGNQPQHF. DNA of the CDR3: TGTGCCACCAGCAGAGGTCAGGGGGGCAATCAGCCCCAGCATTTT.